This entry is about one TCR beta chain. The antigen remains unidentified. The junction and the germline gene differ at one end; a read error may be behind it. Template material for amplifying TCR beta CDR3 regions consisted of RNA transcripts. The TCR CDR3 first-round RT-PCR relied on the HTBI primer set. A single record per CDR3 protein comes from TCRdb applying MiXCR to the multiplex PCR reads. The data contain a few hundred thousand distinct CDR3 sequences, around 15% of them singletons. CDR3 length: 12 amino acids. Germline values: CDR1 DFQATT, CDR2 SNEGSKA (reference sequence). This specimen belongs to a study of T cells in Graves' hyperthyroidism and ophthalmopathy. Disease duration under 2 months; hyperthyroidism patients were aged 18 to 65. The study based diagnoses on clinical symptoms, serum thyroxine and TRAb, thyroid ultrasound and orbital computed tomography. PBMCs were obtained from approximately 10 ml fresh peripheral blood.

Overall study results and limits: The model anticipated ophthalmopathy a median approximately 6.6 months pre-onset.

The sequencing input was blood. The clonotype originates from a middle-aged woman with Graves' hyperthyroidism. The chain links TRBV20-1 to TRBJ2-7; no clear D. CDR3 loop: CSAKDTPYEQYF. The CDR3 coding sequence is TGCAGTGCTAAAGACACCCCCTATGAGCAGTACTTC.